This TCR beta chain is from a study of breast tumors, draining lymph nodes, adjacent tissues. Study outcomes and limitations: Tumor TCR diversity was below lymph nodes but above nontumor tissue.

TCRdb re-called the multiplex PCR reads through MiXCR, storing one row per CDR3 protein. The profile covers approximately 100,000 distinct CDR3 sequences, with 20% to 25% appearing a single time and 1% to 1.5% taken by the ten largest. The lymph nodes were axillary draining lymph nodes from breast cancer patients. This clonotype was recorded a few times. Its antigen is not known. This clonotype was sampled from a female donor with breast cancer. Some clones in this sample may be carry-over from other donors' samples. The sample was axillary lymph node tissue.

DNA for the CDR3: TGTGCCAGCAGCTTGGCATGGGACTCTGGAAACACCATATATTTT. Its protein is CASSLAWDSGNTIYF. V and J are TRBV5-5 and TRBJ1-3, with D unclear. Germline CDR1 reads SGHKS; CDR2 reads YYEKEE (reference sequence). The CDR3 covers 15 residues. V lost 0 bases and J lost 0, with 7 bases in between. Full variable domain (outside the CDR3, taken from reference TRBV5-5 and TRBJ1-3): DAGVTQSPTHLIKTRGQQVTLRCSPISGHKSVSWYQQVLGQGPQFIFQYYEKEERGRGNFPDRFSARQFPNYSSELNVNALLLGDSALYLCASSLAWDSGNTIYFGEGSWLTVV.